This T cell receptor beta chain is from a study of OX40 agonist ivuxolimab in advanced cancers. Study outcomes and limitations: The study observed clonal expansion of CD4+ and CD8+ blood T cells by week 6 at 0.1 to 3.0 mg/kg. Antigen specificity remained undetermined for the expanded peripheral T cells. Researchers report that CD8+ T cells had, on average, more expanded clones than CD4+.

TCRdb keeps only in-frame clones here, not all; method: immunoSEQ multiplex PCR. There are some 98,000 clones in the sample; around 86% occur only once, and around 0.3% lies in the top ten. Patients were ruled out by autoimmune disease history or systemic immunosuppression. Germline V gene sequence: CDR1 SGHNT, CDR2 YENEEA. V dropped 5 bases and J dropped 4 bases, with 11 bases sitting between them. This CDR3 is 13 amino acids long. To note about this clone: What it binds is unknown.

The specimen comprised CD4+ or CD8+ T cells sorted from blood, sampled in a trial of the OX40 agonist ivuxolimab. The sequence was obtained from an adult with an advanced solid tumor such as melanoma, head and neck, liver or kidney cancer. The chain links TRBV11-3 to TRBJ1-1, with a possible D match to TRBD1 (5 bases). This chain's CDR3 is CASSEGVGTEAFF. CDR3 sequence (DNA): TGTGCCAGCAGCGAAGGGGTCGGCACTGAAGCTTTCTTT.